The clone carrying this T cell receptor beta chain was seen repeatedly, ten times or more. What it recognizes is unknown. The CDR3 has 12 residues. Looked up from germline, CDR1 is LNHDA and CDR2 is SQIVND (reference sequence). V was trimmed by 2 bases and J by 4 bases, leaving 6 bases between them. This sample is drawn from a study of CD8+CD57+ T cells in acquired aplastic anemia. At the level of the study: Sorted CD4+ and CD8+ cells yielded DNA averaging around 3.2 ug. CD4+ cell libraries from healthy donors averaged around 11 million reads.

Profiling of TCR beta VDJ combinations and CDR3 sequences used genomic DNA as template. TCRdb re-derived calls from the reads in MiXCR, one entry per CDR3 protein. The table has about 160,000 distinct CDR3 sequences, approximately 44% seen once. Study-level findings and limits: Patients and controls turned out to have 25 to 35 CD8+ CDR3 sequences in common.

The chain has TRBV19 and TRBJ2-7; TRBD1 is a possible D gene (6 bases). The sequenced sample consisted of sorted CD4+, CD8+, or CD8+CD57+ T cells (not recorded which) from PBMCs. The source of this sequence is a human donor in good health. The CDR3 DNA sequence: TGTGCCAGTAGTATACAGGGGTACGAGCAGTACTTC. Translated, it gives CASSIQGYEQYF.